This record looks at one TCR beta chain sequence and its context. Its antigen is unknown. Base quality data are lacking; no much larger clone is found one base away. The data are from a study of beta chain features in type 1 diabetes (dated by TCRdb to 2017 to 2018). Concerning the study at large: Patients and healthy donors did not differ in mean age, gender distribution, total cell number or subset yield. Across all samples, around 100 million sorted cells were examined, and cell number per subset correlated strongly with RNA yield. The study compared TCRB repertoires of sorted circulating CD4+ T cell subsets between recently diagnosed type 1 diabetes patients and matched healthy donors. Regulatory and stem cell-like memory subsets were isolated from only 8 patients and about 8 healthy donors, whereas naive and central memory subsets came from all 30 or so donors.

Each donor gave one peripheral blood draw, approximately 110 mL on average, collected into heparinised tubes. Using a panel that included CD45RO, CCR7, CD25, CD127, CD95 and CD27, naive, central memory, regulatory and stem cell-like memory CD4+ T cells were sorted on a BD FACSAria II. All sorted populations exceeded 95% purity. Right away, PBMCs were isolated by Lymphoprep density gradient centrifugation and were stained directly, with no culture step. So that batch effects would be minimized, each experiment stained and sorted samples in pairs, pairing one healthy donor with one patient. The entire isolated RNA was reverse transcribed using the High Capacity cDNA Reverse Transcription Kit, and thus expressed TCRB transcripts were sequenced. Deep immunoSEQ sequencing was applied to naive, central memory and regulatory T cell samples, giving an average of roughly 3.3 million total reads per sample. After sorted cells were lysed in RLT buffer, RNA was extracted with DNase-treated RNeasy Micro or Mini kits, with the choice depending on cell number. Each cell subset was processed on its own to prevent cross-contamination, while patient and healthy donor samples were processed together. The immunoSEQ multiplex PCR was used to amplify TCRB sequences from cDNA, yielding 87-bp fragments that span the CDR3 region. Sequencing of the amplicons was performed on the Illumina HiSeq platform. On the authors' methods: Synthetic template baselines were used to correct PCR bias computationally, reads within Hamming distance 2 were collapsed together, and singletons that could not be merged were discarded. Reads were aligned against IMGT so that V, D and J genes, CDR3 length and insertions or deletions at six rearrangement sites could be assigned. Within each subset, clonotype counts were normalized to sorted cell number, and only after that were true diversity and Gini coefficients computed with the tcR R package. Repertoire sharing was quantified using the overlap coefficient calculated on TCRB nucleotide sequences. Out-of-frame TCRB sequences from naive cells were analyzed to stand in for the pre-selection repertoire. In TCRdb, the immuneACCESS table is reduced to in-frame sequences with V and J assigned. These tables do not hold every clone; where another copy was compared, an unresolved V gene accounts for under half, and the others remain unexplained. Clone size and the V and J calls come from that table; the DNA yielded D and trimming. A total of 300,000 to 350,000 clones appear in this sample, less than 20% of them only once. In total, the top ten clones hold under 0.05% of the sample.

What the work shows at the level of the full study, not this receptor alone: A moderate but significant shortening of TCRB CDR3 length was observed in type 1 diabetes patients in all four CD4+ subsets. Fewer insertions and more nucleotide deletions at VDJ recombination sites were observed in patients with type 1 diabetes, implying thymic rearrangement abnormalities. Because cDNA was sequenced instead of genomic DNA, highly expressing activated cells could be over-represented, though the groups showed no difference in activation or CD3 levels. Shorter templates might have been favored by PCR, but patient and control samples were amplified and corrected together, so both groups would have been affected equally by any skew. HLA sub-analyses involved small numbers of individuals, so any influence of HLA type on TCRB rearrangement remained unresolved. Naive, central memory and regulatory TCRB repertoires appeared to be more alike among patients than among healthy donors.

V gives up 3 bases and J gives up 7 bases, and the segment between their germline ends measures 13 bases. Counted from cysteine to phenylalanine, this CDR3 has 13 amino acids. Of all the DNA, just the CDR3 is kept, 39 bases in frame from base 1. CDR1 SQVTM and CDR2 ANQGSEA were looked up in the germline V gene. The sequence is built from TRBV29-1 and TRBJ2-1, and possibly TRBD1, on 5 matching bases. The source is a woman aged 18-29 years in good health. Sequenced: naive CD4+ T cells from blood. The cell subset or site label for this specimen denotes: true naive CD4+ T cells. The nucleotide sequence reads TGCAGCGTTGACGACAGAGTCGGGAATGAGCAGTTCTTC. This is translated as CSVDDRVGNEQFF.